Listed here are 21 T cell receptor beta chains from one sample, sequenced in a study of T cell repertoires in cytomegalovirus infection. MiXCR was run by TCRdb on the reads, yielding one entry per CDR3 protein. The profile shows about 180,000 distinct CDR3 sequences, roughly an eighth of them singletons. Sequencing was done on a sample of PBMCs. These receptors all come from a human donor in good health (CMV status not recorded). Some clones in this sample may be carry-over from other donors' samples.

This clonotype was detected a few times. The rearrangement joins TRBV6-2 or TRBV6-3 to TRBJ1-1; tentatively, D is TRBD1 (6 bases). The germline V gene has CDR1 MNHEY and CDR2 SVGEGT. The CDR3 has 16 amino acids. With 5 bases removed from V and 1 base from J, the gap between germline ends came to 17 bases. Written as DNA, the CDR3 is TGTGCCAGCAGTCGCGGGGGGGCAGGCACGAACACTGAAGCTTTCTTT. Encoded protein: CASSRGGAGTNTEAFF.

There are many counts of this clonotype. This chain connects TRBV6-2 or TRBV6-3 to TRBJ2-7; 9 bases match TRBD1. Germline lookup yields CDR1 MNHEY and CDR2 SVGEGT. This CDR3 region has 17 residues. V lost 5 bases to trimming and J lost 4 bases; unmatched junction nucleotides: 15. CDR3 nucleotide sequence: TGTGCCAGCAGTAATCCGGGACAGGGACCGACCGGGTACGAGCAGTACTTC. Amino acid sequence: CASSNPGQGPTGYEQYF.

This clonotype was picked up a small number of times. The chain recombines TRBV6-1 with TRBJ2-7; tentative D call: TRBD2 (6 bases). CDR1 MNHNS and CDR2 SASEGT come from the germline V gene. The germline V and J ends were trimmed by 6 bases and 2 bases, with 14 bases remaining between them. The CDR3 totals 14 residues. The CDR3 protein is CASSYGTLTYEQYF. The CDR3 DNA follows: TGTGCCAGCAGCTACGGGACTCTCACCTACGAGCAGTACTTC.

This clonotype was found many times. This chain uses TRBV12-3 or TRBV12-4 with TRBJ1-2; 8 bases are shared with TRBD1. Trimming cost V 6 bases and J 4 bases; bases outside gene matches: 4. CDR3 length: 13 amino acids. The CDR3: CASSRTGIYGYTF. The CDR3 DNA reads TGTGCCAGCAGCCGGACAGGGATCTATGGCTACACCTTC.

This clonotype occurred a few times. The chain joins TRBV10-3 to TRBJ1-5; D is uncertain. Germline V gene lookup returns CDR1 ENHRY and CDR2 SYGVKD. The CDR3 loop spans 13 amino acids. The V and J ends lost 6 bases and 1 base respectively, with 7 bases between them. The CDR3 bases are TGTGCCATCAGCCAGAAGAGCAATCAGCCCCAGCATTTT. This gives the protein CAISQKSNQPQHF.

There are many counts of this clonotype. The CDR3 nucleotides are TGTGCCAGCAGTTCTTCCGGGACTTCCTACGAGCAGTACTTC. It encodes CASSSSGTSYEQYF. The chain uses TRBV6-2 or TRBV6-3 and TRBJ2-7, with TRBD2 as a possible D gene (6 bases). The germline gives CDR1 MNHEY, CDR2 SVGEGT. V shed 4 bases and J shed 1 base, with 11 bases lying between them. The CDR3 runs to 14 residues.

This clonotype has more than one count but fewer than ten. The chain carries TRBV28 and TRBJ2-2; D remains unclear. The ends were cut back, 3 bases at V and 6 bases at J, with 5 bases in the middle. The V gene's germline CDR1 is MDHEN and CDR2 SYDVKM. The CDR3 length is 12 residues. CDR3 region: CASSLPPGELFF. The CDR3 nucleotides read TGTGCCAGCAGTTTGCCCCCCGGGGAGCTGTTTTTT.

The chain is built from TRBV27 and TRBJ1-1; D possibly corresponds to TRBD1 (6 bases). CDR1 is MNHEY, CDR2 SMNVEV, per germline (reference sequence). This CDR3 is built from 14 residues. V was clipped by 6 bases and J by 5 bases, with 16 bases between them. The CDR3 here is CASRLEGGRTEAFF. The DNA of the CDR3 is TGTGCCAGCAGGCTGGAAGGGGGGAGGACTGAAGCTTTCTTT.

This clonotype was seen at least ten times. The gene calls are TRBV7-2 and TRBJ2-5; D gene ambiguous. The CDR3 runs 14 residues. The V end was cut by 3 bases, the J end by 4 bases, with 12 bases between. Germline CDR1 SGHTA, CDR2 FQGNSA. The CDR3 DNA reads as TGTGCCAGCAGCTTCCGAAGGGCCCTAGAGACCCAGTACTTC. This encodes CASSFRRALETQYF.

J is TRBJ1-2 and V is TRBV5-4; D is unresolved. The CDR3 consists of 15 residues. Germline V lookup: CDR1 SGHNT, CDR2 YYREEE (reference sequence). The ends were cut back, 0 bases at V and 1 base at J, with 10 bases in the middle. CDR3 in amino acids: CASSLAGGINYGYTF. As DNA, the CDR3 is TGTGCCAGCAGCTTGGCCGGAGGGATTAACTATGGCTACACCTTC.

The chain carries TRBV27 and TRBJ2-7; maybe TRBD1 (6 bases). This CDR3 is built from 14 residues. CDR1 is MNHEY and CDR2 is SMNVEV in the germline V gene (reference sequence). The V gene lost 3 bases and the J gene lost 2 bases, with 11 bases spanning the gap. The CDR3 sequence: CASSFSGDPYEQYF. The CDR3 region has the DNA TGTGCCAGCAGTTTCTCAGGGGATCCCTACGAGCAGTACTTC.

This clonotype was observed at least ten times. V usage is TRBV2 and J usage is TRBJ2-1, with D possibly TRBD2 on 7 matching bases. The CDR3 totals 16 residues. V lost 2 bases to trimming and J lost 3 bases, with 14 bases between them. The germline V gene encodes CDR1 SNHLY and CDR2 FYNNEI. CDR3 sequence reads: CASSEYGGTIYNEQFF. The CDR3 DNA follows: TGTGCCAGCAGTGAATACGGGGGGACAATCTACAATGAGCAGTTCTTC.

The table lists this clonotype with many counts. This chain connects TRBV11-2 to TRBJ2-1; TRBD2 aligns across 10 bases. Germline CDR1 SGHAT, CDR2 FQNNGV. Trimming took 5 bases from V and 7 from J; bases not matched to a gene: 11. The CDR3 is made up of 16 amino acids. CDR3 sequence (DNA): TGTGCCAGCAGCCCGATAGCGGGGGGAATGGATAATGAGCAGTTCTTC. Amino acid sequence: CASSPIAGGMDNEQFF.

This clonotype was counted ten times or more. The chain combines TRBV10-3 with TRBJ2-2; D not certain. The V and J ends lost 6 bases and 8 bases respectively, with 13 bases between them. Germline V gene lookup returns CDR1 ENHRY and CDR2 SYGVKD. This CDR3 comprises 13 residues. CDR3 amino acids: CAISGPLGGELFF. The CDR3 DNA reads TGTGCCATCAGCGGACCTCTCGGAGGGGAGCTGTTTTTT.

The rearrangement links TRBV6-2 or TRBV6-3 to TRBJ2-3; D remains ambiguous. CDR3 length: 16 residues. Trimming stripped 6 bases from V and 0 bases from J, with 16 bases between. In germline, CDR1 is MNHEY, CDR2 SVGEGT. CDR3 DNA sequence: TGTGCCAGCAGGCTAGGACGACTCACTAGCACAGATACGCAGTATTTT. Amino acid sequence: CASRLGRLTSTDTQYF.

There are many counts of this clonotype. The rearrangement joins TRBV12-3 or TRBV12-4 to TRBJ2-5, with D perhaps being TRBD1 or TRBD2 (5 bases each). V lost 6 bases to trimming and J lost 0 bases, with 11 bases between them. This CDR3 spans 14 amino acids. CDR3 amino acids: CASSGAIYQETQYF. Written as DNA, the CDR3 is TGTGCCAGCAGCGGGGCGATCTACCAAGAGACCCAGTACTTC.

The sample holds many counts of this clonotype. The V call is TRBV12-3 or TRBV12-4, the J call TRBJ2-6, with D tentatively TRBD1 (6 bases). Trimming took 6 bases from V and 4 from J, leaving 13 bases between them. This CDR3 spans 15 amino acids. The CDR3: CASSSDRAGANVLTF. Written as DNA, the CDR3 is TGTGCCAGCAGCTCGGACAGAGCCGGGGCCAACGTCCTGACTTTC.

With regard to this clonotype: This clone may be a read error of a much larger clone one base away. The chain links TRBV6-1 to TRBJ2-6; no clear D gene. Trimming shortened V by 10 bases and J by 2 bases, and 15 bases separated the two germline ends. The CDR3 runs 15 residues. CDR1 is MNHNS, CDR2 SASEGT, per germline. The CDR3 reads CATQDPVAGANVLTF. CDR3 nucleotide sequence: TGTGCCACCCAAGACCCGGTTGCTGGGGCCAACGTCCTGACTTTC.

The chain joins TRBV29-1 to TRBJ2-1; 9 nucleotides align to TRBD1. In germline, CDR1 is SQVTM, CDR2 ANQGSEA. CDR3 length: 15 residues. The V gene end was trimmed by 7 bases and the J gene end by 4 bases; junction bases not matched to a gene: 11. The CDR3 nucleotides are TGCAGCGCGCCACCCGGGACAGGGAAATACAATGAGCAGTTCTTC. Amino acid sequence: CSAPPGTGKYNEQFF.

This clonotype has at least ten counts. This chain connects TRBV7-8 to TRBJ2-1; 12 bases align to TRBD2. Germline CDR1 reads SGHVS; CDR2 reads FQNEAQ. The V segment lost 5 bases and the J segment 0 bases; nucleotides outside the gene matches: 5. The CDR3 totals 17 residues. The CDR3 loop reads CASSPGLAGSSYNEQFF. The DNA for the CDR3 is TGTGCCAGCAGCCCCGGACTAGCGGGGAGCTCCTACAATGAGCAGTTCTTC.

This clonotype has ten or more counts. This chain connects TRBV29-1 to TRBJ2-5; D is unresolved. The CDR3 has 14 amino acids. Trimming stripped 8 bases from V and 1 base from J, with 17 bases between. Germline V gene lookup returns CDR1 SQVTM and CDR2 ANQGSEA. This CDR3 reads CSSFRLARQETQYF. For the CDR3, the DNA is TGCAGCTCGTTTCGGTTGGCACGCCAAGAGACCCAGTACTTC.